These 5 T cell receptor beta chains were sequenced from one sample in a study of blood T cell repertoires in COVID-19. Method: immunoSEQ multiplex PCR; TCRdb's copy keeps in-frame clones and lacks some. Here the sample spans 250,000 to 350,000 clones, 91% being singletons. The sample comprised peripheral blood. The receptors stem from a woman aged 30 to 39 with COVID-19, enrolled during active disease.

The genes are TRBV6-5 and TRBJ1-2; 10 positions agree with TRBD1. Germline CDR1 reads MNHEY; CDR2 reads SVGAGI. Trimming took 7 bases from V and 4 from J; bases not matched to a gene: 3. The CDR3 covers 13 residues. The CDR3 loop reads CASIRTGGYGYTF. In nucleotides, the CDR3 is TGTGCCAGCATTCGGACAGGGGGCTATGGCTACACCTTC.

The CDR3 protein is CASSIVAGLYEQYF. The CDR3 DNA follows: TGTGCCAGTAGTATTGTAGCGGGACTCTACGAGCAGTACTTC. The chain recombines TRBV19 with TRBJ2-7, with 8 nucleotides matching TRBD2. This CDR3 contains 14 residues. The V gene's germline CDR1 is LNHDA and CDR2 SQIVND (reference sequence). V lost 3 bases and J lost 3; bases outside the gene matches: 4.

The rearrangement links TRBV19 to TRBJ1-1; D gene ambiguous. The CDR3 covers 15 residues. Trimming stripped 5 bases from V and 3 bases from J, with 16 bases between. Germline V gene lookup returns CDR1 LNHDA and CDR2 SQIVND (reference sequence). CDR3 nucleotides: TGTGCCAGTAGTGATCCAGCAGGAACCGACACTGAAGCTTTCTTT. It translates to CASSDPAGTDTEAFF.

This chain connects TRBV5-1 to TRBJ1-6; 10 bases match TRBD1. CDR1 and CDR2 (germline): SGHRS, YFSETQ. Germline trimming cut 4 bases from V and 5 bases from J; bases unmatched to any gene: 3. The CDR3 has 15 residues. The CDR3 here is CASSGGQGNNSPLHF. The CDR3, as DNA: TGCGCCAGCAGCGGGGGACAGGGGAATAATTCACCCCTCCACTTT.

The chain recombines TRBV19 with TRBJ2-7; maybe TRBD1 (7 bases). V lost 6 bases and J 6 bases, leaving 21 bases between the germline ends. Germline CDR1 is LNHDA and CDR2 is SQIVND (reference sequence). The CDR3 has 15 residues. The CDR3 DNA sequence: TGTGCCAGTAGCCTTAGACAGGGTGGCGGGGCCGAGCAGTACTTC. Its protein is CASSLRQGGGAEQYF.